The rows below give T cell receptor beta chains drawn from one sample of a study of blood T cell repertoires in COVID-19. Using immunoSEQ multiplex PCR, the repertoire was profiled, and TCRdb retains in-frame clones only, with some absent. The sample has some 160,000 clones; approximately 87% are singletons. Sequencing used peripheral blood. Every receptor here comes from a woman in her seventies with acute or convalescent COVID-19. The CDR3 runs from the conserved cysteine through the conserved F or W. D genes are given only for firm matches. Size tells how often a clone was seen (once, few, many) or the class of an expanded clone, and some rows leave it out.

D gene,V gene,clone size,J gene,CDR3 DNA,CDR3 protein
TRBD1,TRBV25-1,-,TRBJ1-6,TGTGCCAGCAGTAGGGGACAGGGGAGCTCCTATAATTCACCCCTCCACTTT,CASSRGQGSSYNSPLHF
-,TRBV19,-,TRBJ1-5,TGTGCCAGTAGCCCCGACCGGTACATGGGGCCCCCGCGATATAGCAATCAGCCCCAGCATTTT,CASSPDRYMGPPRYSNQPQHF
TRBD1,TRBV18,-,TRBJ1-2,TGTGCCAGCTCAAAAGGGACAGCGGCTAACTATGGCTACACCTTC,CASSKGTAANYGYTF
TRBD2,TRBV6-1,once,TRBJ2-7,TGTGCCAGCAGTGAAGCCGGCGGGAGGGTCCTATACTACGAGCAGTACTTC,CASSEAGGRVLYYEQYF
TRBD1,TRBV5-8,-,TRBJ1-5,TGTGCCAGCAGCTTACAGGGGTATCAGCCCCAGCATTTT,CASSLQGYQPQHF
TRBD2,TRBV6-2/TRBV6-3,-,TRBJ2-1,TGTGCCAGCAGTTCAGGACTAGCGGGAGGGAGTGAGCAGTTCTTC,CASSSGLAGGSEQFF
TRBD1,TRBV4-2,-,TRBJ2-7,TGTGCCAGCAGCCGCCCGACAGGGGGCAACGAGCAGTACTTC,CASSRPTGGNEQYF
-,TRBV6-5,few,TRBJ1-4,TGTGCCAGCAGGGCCGGGACAACTAATGAAAAACTGTTTTTT,CASRAGTTNEKLFF
-,TRBV28,few,TRBJ1-2,TGTGCCAGCAGTCTTAGCGGGGGATGGGGCTACACCTTC,CASSLSGGWGYTF
-,TRBV3-1/TRBV3-2,-,TRBJ1-2,TGTGCCAGCAGCCTGGGAGGGAAAAGCTATGGCTACACCTTC,CASSLGGKSYGYTF
-,TRBV4-1,-,TRBJ2-3,TGCGCCAGCAGCCAAGGCTCGGGCACAGATACGCAGTATTTT,CASSQGSGTDTQYF
TRBD2,TRBV14,-,TRBJ2-4,TGTGCCAGCAGCCAAGGAGGACTAGCGGGACTCACAGCCAAAAACATTCAGTACTTC,CASSQGGLAGLTAKNIQYF
-,TRBV4-2,-,TRBJ1-3,TGTGCCAGCAGCCAAGAGCAGGGGACAGGAAACACCATATATTTT,CASSQEQGTGNTIYF
-,TRBV4-1,-,TRBJ2-3,TGCGCCAGCAGCTCCGACCTGGGGCAGGGTGTAGATACGCAGTATTTT,CASSSDLGQGVDTQYF
TRBD1,TRBV19,few,TRBJ2-2,TGTGCCAGTACCACGGAACTCAGGGGGCGAGCCGGGGAGCTGTTTTTT,CASTTELRGRAGELFF
TRBD2,TRBV18,-,TRBJ2-1,TGTGCCAGCTCACCAGGGACTAGCGGGGGAAATGAGCAGTTCTTC,CASSPGTSGGNEQFF
-,TRBV21-1,-,TRBJ2-1,TGTGCCAGCAGCAAAGCGGGGACGTCTAGCGGGCGGGAGCGCCTCAATGAGCAGTTCTTC,CASSKAGTSSGRERLNEQFF
-,TRBV4-1,-,TRBJ2-3,TGCGCCAGCAGTAGGGGTATTGTTGTTGATACGCAGTATTTT,CASSRGIVVDTQYF
-,TRBV27,-,TRBJ2-1,TGTGCCAGCAGGTACTATGGAGACTCGGAACAGTTCTTC,CASRYYGDSEQFF
TRBD1,TRBV5-1,few,TRBJ2-2,TGCGCCAGCAGCCAGGGGGACACCGGGGAGCTGTTTTTT,CASSQGDTGELFF
-,TRBV6-6,-,TRBJ1-6,TGTGCCAGCAGTTTGGACATTTCCCCCCTCCACTTT,CASSLDISPLHF
TRBD1,TRBV19,-,TRBJ2-1,TGTGCCAGTAGTAACCGACAGGGGTGGAATGAGCAGTTCTTC,CASSNRQGWNEQFF
TRBD1,TRBV6-1,-,TRBJ2-2,TGTGCCAGCAGTGAGACAGGGGGCTTCGGGGAGCTGTTTTTT,CASSETGGFGELFF
TRBD1,TRBV6-5,-,TRBJ1-6,TGTGCCAGCAGTTACCAAGGGACAGGGAATTCACCCCTCCACTTT,CASSYQGTGNSPLHF
TRBD1,TRBV29-1,-,TRBJ2-1,TGCAGCGTTGAAGACCGGGACAGGTTTTCCAATGAGCAGTTCTTC,CSVEDRDRFSNEQFF
TRBD1,TRBV6-5,-,TRBJ1-1,TGTGCCAGCAGGCAGGGGGTGGGCACTGAAGCTTTCTTT,CASRQGVGTEAFF
TRBD2,TRBV19,-,TRBJ2-5,TGTGCCAGTAGTATGGTCGGGGGGGATTCCCAAGAGACCCAGTACTTC,CASSMVGGDSQETQYF
-,TRBV3-1/TRBV3-2,-,TRBJ2-2,TGTGCCAGCAGCCCCGCAGGTGGCACCGGGGAGCTGTTTTTT,CASSPAGGTGELFF
TRBD1,TRBV7-2,-,TRBJ1-2,TGTGCCAGCAGCTTAGTTTGGGGGACAGGGTATGGCTACACCTTC,CASSLVWGTGYGYTF
TRBD2,TRBV5-1,once,TRBJ2-1,TGCGCCAGCAGCCCGAGCGGGGGCATATACAATGAGCAGTTCTTC,CASSPSGGIYNEQFF
TRBD1,TRBV4-3,-,TRBJ2-7,TGCGCCAGCAGCAAAACAGGGGTGGACGAGCAGTACTTC,CASSKTGVDEQYF
TRBD2,TRBV5-1,few,TRBJ2-1,TGCGCCAGCAGCTTGTACGGGAGGGGTGAGCAGTTCTTC,CASSLYGRGEQFF
TRBD1,TRBV6-2/TRBV6-3,-,TRBJ1-1,TGTGCCAGCAGTTATCCCCTTGGACAGGGCTTGAGGAACACTGAAGCTTTCTTT,CASSYPLGQGLRNTEAFF
TRBD1,TRBV7-2,-,TRBJ2-1,TGTGCCAGCAGCGCAGACAGGGGCACCTACAATGAGCAGTTCTTC,CASSADRGTYNEQFF
TRBD1,TRBV7-9,-,TRBJ2-7,TGTGCCAGCAGCTCCGGGACAGGGATCAACGAGCAGTACTTC,CASSSGTGINEQYF
-,TRBV27,-,TRBJ1-1,TGTGCCAGCAGTTTATATCAGGGTGACACTGAAGCTTTCTTT,CASSLYQGDTEAFF
-,TRBV5-1,-,TRBJ2-7,TGCGCCAGCAGCAAAACAGGGTCTCTAGCCTACGAGCAGTACTTC,CASSKTGSLAYEQYF
TRBD1,TRBV28,-,TRBJ1-5,TGTGCCAGCAGTTCAGGGACAGGGTTTTTTCAGCCCCAGCATTTT,CASSSGTGFFQPQHF
-,TRBV10-3,-,TRBJ2-1,TGTGCCATCACCGATTTCCCATCGGGCAATGAGCAGTTCTTC,CAITDFPSGNEQFF
-,TRBV7-8,-,TRBJ2-1,TGTGCCAGCAGCTTAGAGGGGTGGGGCTCCTACAATGAGCAGTTCTTC,CASSLEGWGSYNEQFF
TRBD1,TRBV11-2,-,TRBJ1-6,TGTGCCAGCAGCTTGGGGGGACAGAATAATTCACCCCTCCACTTT,CASSLGGQNNSPLHF
-,TRBV5-4,once,TRBJ2-5,TGTGCCAGCAGAGCCACAGGGACGCAAGAGACCCAGTACTTC,CASRATGTQETQYF
-,TRBV18,once,TRBJ1-5,TGTGCCAGCTCAGGGACATCTAACAATCAGCCCCAGCATTTT,CASSGTSNNQPQHF
-,TRBV21-1,-,TRBJ2-1,TGTGCCAGCAGCAAAGTGGGACTAGCGGGAAACTACAATGAGCAGTTCTTC,CASSKVGLAGNYNEQFF
-,TRBV3-1/TRBV3-2,once,TRBJ1-3,TGTGCCAGCAGCCAAGAGCAGGGCCTCTCTGGAAACACCATATATTTT,CASSQEQGLSGNTIYF
TRBD2,TRBV27,-,TRBJ2-7,TGTGCCAGCCCTTCGTGGCTAGCGGGCAACTACGAGCAGTACTTC,CASPSWLAGNYEQYF
TRBD1,TRBV6-1,once,TRBJ1-3,TGTGCCAGCAGTGGCCCCGGGACAGGGGATCTACAATTCTCTTCCACCATATATTTT,CASSGPGTGDLQFSSTIYF
-,TRBV6-5,-,TRBJ1-2,TGTGCCAGCAGGACACAGGTGTATGGCTACACCTTC,CASRTQVYGYTF
-,TRBV6-5,-,TRBJ2-7,TGTGCCAGCCTAATAGTCCAGGGTCCCTACGAGCAGTACTTC,CASLIVQGPYEQYF
TRBD2,TRBV5-1,once,TRBJ2-1,TGCGCCAGCAGCCCGGGGGGCTCCTACAATGAGCAGTTCTTC,CASSPGGSYNEQFF
TRBD2,TRBV28,-,TRBJ2-2,TGTGCCAGCGGACGACTAGCGGGAGATTTGAGCACCGGGGAGCTGTTTTTT,CASGRLAGDLSTGELFF
TRBD1,TRBV29-1,-,TRBJ1-3,TGCAGCGTTGAGGGCAGGGGGAATTTCGGAAACACCATATATTTT,CSVEGRGNFGNTIYF
TRBD1,TRBV20-1,-,TRBJ2-1,TGCAGTGCTAGTTGGACAGGAAATGAGCAGTTCTTC,CSASWTGNEQFF
-,TRBV27,-,TRBJ2-2,TGTGCCAGCAGTTTTGAGATCAACACCGGGGAGCTGTTTTTT,CASSFEINTGELFF
-,TRBV6-1,-,TRBJ1-5,TGTGCCAGCAGTGAAACAGGCTCAAATAGCAATCAGCCCCAGCATTTT,CASSETGSNSNQPQHF
-,TRBV30,many,TRBJ1-6,TGTGCCTGGAGTCCCGGGGGTAATAATTCACCCCTCCACTTT,CAWSPGGNNSPLHF